The clone carrying this T cell receptor (beta chain) was observed a handful of times. Its antigen is as yet unknown. This CDR3 is 12 amino acids long. Germline V gene lookup returns CDR1 DFQATT and CDR2 SNEGSKA (reference sequence). V lost 7 bases to trimming and J lost 4 bases; unmatched junction nucleotides: 6. MiXCR, run by TCRdb on the 5' RACE reads, gives a single entry per CDR3 protein. The sample lists under 500,000 distinct CDR3 sequences, around 20% occurring once. These data come from a study of T cells after yellow fever vaccination. Findings of the study overall: A secondary response was less intense yet reached its peak sooner, at day 5 versus 15. A limited proportion of clonotypes was detected within both the CD4 and CD8 compartments. Reappearing after the booster were most of the clones from primary vaccination (roughly 96% CD4, approximately 88% CD8).

The chain carries TRBV20-1 and TRBJ2-7; 8 nucleotides line up with TRBD1. This material consisted of PBMCs, taken before the yellow fever booster vaccination. The sequence was collected from a man aged 18 to 29 who received the YFV17D yellow fever vaccine. CDR3 region: CSVWDRLYEQYF. CDR3 in DNA: TGCAGTGTATGGGACAGGCTTTACGAGCAGTACTTC.